These 28 T cell receptor beta chains were sequenced from one sample in a study of PD-1 blockade in classical Hodgkin lymphoma (dated by TCRdb to 2018 to 2021). The protocol used for the library was the immunoSEQ multiplex PCR assay. In TCRdb, the immuneACCESS table is reduced to in-frame sequences with V and J assigned. These tables do not hold every clone; where another copy was compared, an unresolved V gene accounts for under half, and the others remain unexplained. This sample comprises over 25,000 clones, 88% of them detected only once. Clones ranked in the top ten supply less than 7.5% of the sample. The time point label, read with the paper, signifies: cycle 1 day 1 (C1D1), immediately before nivolumab initiation. Every trial patient had relapsed following autologous stem cell transplantation, and prior brentuximab vedotin exposure was what differed among cohorts A, B and C. A Miltenyi CD8+ T cell isolation kit was used for magnetic negative selection to purify CD8+ T cells from thawed PBMCs.

Sequences were derived from CD8+ T cells from blood, sampled at baseline. These receptors all come from a human donor with classical Hodgkin lymphoma.

The J gene is TRBJ2-7, the V gene TRBV12-5; the D gene is possibly TRBD2 (6 bases). V lost 1 base and J lost 4, with 11 bases in between. Germline values: CDR1 LGHNT, CDR2 FRNRAP. This CDR3 region has 14 residues. The CDR3 region is CASGLGGTRYEQYF. In nucleotides, the CDR3 is TGTGCTAGTGGTTTGGGCGGGACTCGGTACGAGCAGTACTTC.

The chain recombines TRBV19 with TRBJ1-5; 7 nucleotides align to TRBD1. Germline V gives CDR1 LNHDA, CDR2 SQIVND (reference sequence). The CDR3 has 16 amino acids. V was pared by 3 bases and J by 7 bases, with 12 bases of the junction left unmatched. This CDR3 is CASSIFQGDFPQPQHF. CDR3 sequence (DNA): TGTGCCAGTAGTATCTTCCAGGGGGACTTTCCCCAGCCCCAGCATTTT.

The rearrangement uses TRBV28 and TRBJ2-7, with 7 positions matching TRBD1. The germline gives CDR1 MDHEN, CDR2 SYDVKM. The CDR3 has 16 amino acids. The junction had 11 bases not matched to a gene; V was cut back by 4 bases and J by 2 bases. The CDR3 region has the DNA TGTGCCAGCAGTTATCTAGACAGGGCTCCCACCTACGAGCAGTACTTC. This codes for CASSYLDRAPTYEQYF.

The genes are TRBV30 and TRBJ2-3; tentative D call: TRBD2 (6 bases). V gave up 4 bases and J gave up 2 bases, with 7 bases separating them. Looked up from germline, CDR1 is GTSNPN and CDR2 is SVGIG (reference sequence). The CDR3 has 12 amino acids. DNA for the CDR3: TGTGCCTGGACGGGAGTCACAGATACGCAGTATTTT. This codes for CAWTGVTDTQYF.

The chain has TRBV27 and TRBJ2-1; 9 nucleotides match TRBD2. CDR1 MNHEY and CDR2 SMNVEV come from the germline V gene (reference sequence). J was trimmed by 5 bases and V by 8 bases; bases with no gene match: 7. The CDR3 is made up of 14 amino acids. The CDR3 loop is CASARGGTHNEQFF. In DNA, the CDR3 is TGTGCCAGCGCGCGGGGGGGCACCCACAATGAGCAGTTCTTC.

This CDR3 is CASSTQTGNYGYTF. CDR3 coding DNA: TGTGCCAGCAGCACACAGACAGGGAACTATGGCTACACCTTC. The chain uses TRBV9 and TRBJ1-2, with 7 nucleotides matching TRBD1. The CDR3 consists of 14 residues. Germline CDR1 and CDR2: SGDLS and YYNGEE. J lost 2 bases, V lost 4 bases, and 5 bases had no gene match.

The rearrangement uses TRBV7-9 and TRBJ1-4; D might be TRBD1 (5 bases). Germline assignment: CDR1 SEHNR and CDR2 FQNEAQ (reference sequence). This CDR3 region has 14 residues. The V and J ends lost 1 base and 8 bases respectively, with 11 bases between them. The CDR3 region is CASSLEGLSEKLFF. CDR3 in DNA: TGTGCCAGCAGCTTAGAGGGGTTAAGCGAAAAACTGTTTTTT.

The chain recombines TRBV27 with TRBJ2-7; 9 bases are shared with TRBD1. The ends lost 3 bases at V and 0 bases at J; junction bases unmatched: 3. Germline-derived CDR1 and CDR2 are MNHEY and SMNVEV (reference sequence). CDR3 length: 15 residues. The CDR3 spells CASSFQGQGSYEQYF. The CDR3 nucleotides are TGTGCCAGCAGTTTTCAGGGACAGGGCTCCTACGAGCAGTACTTC.

For the CDR3, the DNA is TGCAGCGCCGGACGGTTGGGCACTGAAGCTTTCTTT. This codes for CSAGRLGTEAFF. The genes are TRBV29-1 and TRBJ1-1; D remains unclear. Germline-derived CDR1 and CDR2 are SQVTM and ANQGSEA. CDR3 length: 12 residues. V lost 7 bases and J 4 bases, leaving 13 bases between the germline ends.

The rearrangement links TRBV15 to TRBJ2-2; 9 nucleotides line up with TRBD1. This CDR3 spans 18 amino acids. After removal of 4 bases from V and 0 bases from J, the junction contained 9 bases not matched to a gene. CDR1 is LNHNV, CDR2 YYDKDF, per germline (reference sequence). CDR3 residues: CATSITGGPSSNTGELFF. The CDR3 nucleotides are TGTGCCACCAGCATCACAGGGGGCCCCTCCTCGAACACCGGGGAGCTGTTTTTT.

The J gene is TRBJ2-7, the V gene TRBV19; D is unclear. Trimming shortened V by 5 bases and J by 3 bases, and 14 bases separated the two germline ends. Germline V lookup: CDR1 LNHDA, CDR2 SQIVND (reference sequence). CDR3 length: 14 amino acids. The CDR3 region is CASSPSDGHYEQYF. The CDR3 bases are TGTGCCAGTAGTCCCTCGGACGGTCACTACGAGCAGTACTTC.

This chain connects TRBV9 to TRBJ2-4, with TRBD1 matching 10 bases. This CDR3 is 15 amino acids long. V was pared by 3 bases and J by 1 base, with 1 base of the junction left unmatched. Germline CDR1 SGDLS, CDR2 YYNGEE. CDR3 nucleotide sequence: TGTGCCAGCAGCGGGGGACAGGGGGCCAAAAACATTCAGTACTTC. This gives the protein CASSGGQGAKNIQYF.

This clone was seen only a few times. CDR3 bases: TGTGCCAGCCAACCGGGGAATTGGGGTCAGCCCCAGCATTTT. Encoded protein: CASQPGNWGQPQHF. The chain links TRBV27 to TRBJ1-5; D is unclear. Per the germline V gene, CDR1 is MNHEY and CDR2 is SMNVEV (reference sequence). This CDR3 is built from 14 residues. Trimming stripped 8 bases from V and 6 bases from J, with 17 bases between.

The chain uses TRBV5-1 and TRBJ2-3, with a tentative D call TRBD1 (6 bases). V gave up 5 bases and J gave up 0 bases, with 13 bases separating them. Germline V lookup: CDR1 SGHRS, CDR2 YFSETQ. The CDR3 loop spans 15 amino acids. The CDR3 coding sequence is TGCGCCAGCAGTTCGACAGGTTATAGCACAGATACGCAGTATTTT. Translating gives CASSSTGYSTDTQYF. The full variable domain, with the rest looked up from reference TRBV5-1 and TRBJ2-3, is KAGVTQTPRYLIKTRGQQVTLSCSPISGHRSVSWYQQTPGQGLQFLFEYFSETQRNKGNFPGRFSGRQFSNSRSEMNVSTLELGDSALYLCASSSTGYSTDTQYFGPGTRLTVL.

This chain connects TRBV28 to TRBJ1-2; TRBD1 matches at 7 bases. The germline V gene encodes CDR1 MDHEN and CDR2 SYDVKM. The CDR3 is 15 residues long. V lost 7 bases to trimming and J lost 2 bases; unmatched junction nucleotides: 10. CDR3: CASTTTDRVNYGYTF. Here the CDR3 DNA reads TGTGCCAGCACCACCACCGACAGGGTCAACTATGGCTACACCTTC.

The CDR3, as DNA: TGTGCCATCAGCGTTTCTAGCGGGGATACTTCCTACGAGCAGTACTTC. This translates into CAISVSSGDTSYEQYF. The V gene is TRBV10-3, the J gene TRBJ2-5; 9 bases agree with TRBD2. The end of the DNA aligns better with TRBJ2-7, so the J call may be wrong. Germline assignment: CDR1 ENHRY and CDR2 SYGVKD. The CDR3 is 16 amino acids.

The chain uses TRBV13 and TRBJ2-3; D is undetermined. Deletions cut 5 bases from V and 1 base from J, with 4 bases between. The CDR3 extends over 12 amino acids. From germline, CDR1 is PRHDT and CDR2 FYEKMQ (reference sequence). The CDR3 DNA reads as TGTGCCAGCAGCCTCCGCACAGATACGCAGTATTTT. Protein: CASSLRTDTQYF. Drawing the rest from reference TRBV13 and TRBJ2-3, the complete variable domain is AAGVIQSPRHLIKEKRETATLKCYPIPRHDTVYWYQQGPGQDPQFLISFYEKMQSDKGSIPDRFSAQQFSDYHSELNMSSLELGDSALYFCASSLRTDTQYFGPGTRLTVL.

This clone turned up a few times. The chain uses TRBV6-7 and TRBJ1-1; D is possibly TRBD1 (5 bases). TRBV6-7 is assigned to the ORF class and has an uncertain function. This CDR3 has 18 amino acids. V was shortened by 4 bases and J by 6 bases, with 27 bases between the two germline ends. The DNA of the CDR3 is TGTGCCAGCAGTTTAACCCGAAGCGTGGGACCTCAGATCCCTGAAGCTTTCTTT. Protein sequence: CASSLTRSVGPQIPEAFF.

The CDR3: CASSTYRGQETQYF. For the CDR3, the DNA is TGTGCCAGCAGTACTTACAGGGGGCAAGAGACCCAGTACTTC. The V gene is TRBV27, the J gene TRBJ2-5, with TRBD1 matching 8 bases. Per germline, CDR1 MNHEY and CDR2 SMNVEV (reference sequence). This CDR3 is built from 14 residues. After removal of 5 bases from V and 2 bases from J, the junction contained 4 bases not matched to a gene.

The rearrangement uses TRBV27 and TRBJ2-7; TRBD1 matches 8 bases. Germline-derived CDR1 and CDR2 are MNHEY and SMNVEV (reference sequence). The CDR3 is 13 amino acids. Unmatched junction bases numbered 4, after V lost 3 bases and J lost 6 bases. The CDR3 sequence: CASSFRTGREQYF. The DNA for the CDR3 is TGTGCCAGCAGTTTTCGGACAGGGCGCGAGCAGTACTTC.

The chain joins TRBV28 to TRBJ2-3; D might be TRBD1 or TRBD2, each matching 6 bases. V was pared by 3 bases and J by 0 bases, with 13 bases between. The length of the CDR3 is 16 residues. Germline CDR1 is MDHEN and CDR2 is SYDVKM. The CDR3 region has the DNA TGTGCCAGCAGTTTTTTGAGGGGGGCTAGCACAGATACGCAGTATTTT. Amino acid sequence: CASSFLRGASTDTQYF.

This chain uses TRBV28 with TRBJ1-2; possibly TRBD1 for D (5 bases). Germline CDR1 is MDHEN and CDR2 is SYDVKM. V lost 6 bases and J 0 bases, leaving 11 bases between the germline ends. The CDR3 extends over 14 amino acids. The CDR3 protein is CASRIGASNYGYTF. The CDR3 DNA follows: TGTGCCAGCAGGATAGGGGCGTCTAACTATGGCTACACCTTC.

The CDR3 DNA sequence: TGTGCCAGCAGCTCCAGACAGGGTGGCCTCACAGATACGCAGTATTTT. Its translation: CASSSRQGGLTDTQYF. V gene TRBV7-9 combines with J gene TRBJ2-3; 7 nucleotides match TRBD1. The length of the CDR3 is 16 residues. The junction had 9 bases not matched to a gene; V was cut back by 4 bases and J by 2 bases. Germline V lookup: CDR1 SEHNR, CDR2 FQNEAQ (reference sequence).

V usage is TRBV6-5 and J usage is TRBJ2-7; maybe TRBD1 (6 bases). Germline loops: CDR1 MNHEY, CDR2 SVGAGI. The ends were cut back, 6 bases at V and 2 bases at J, with 14 bases in the middle. The CDR3 runs to 14 residues. The DNA of the CDR3 is TGTGCCAGCAGACTAGTCAACAGGGCCTACGAGCAGTACTTC. Protein product: CASRLVNRAYEQYF.

This clone has more than one count but fewer than ten. The rearrangement joins TRBV27 to TRBJ2-7; 13 bases line up with TRBD2. Germline V gene data show CDR1 as MNHEY and CDR2 as SMNVEV (reference sequence). V was pared by 10 bases and J by 6 bases, with 9 bases of the junction left unmatched. The CDR3 contains 14 residues. CDR3 DNA sequence: TGTGCCACCCGGACTAGCGGGAGTACGGGCGAGCAGTACTTC. It specifies CATRTSGSTGEQYF.

The genes are TRBV21-1 and TRBJ2-1; TRBD2 is the table's D call and was not checked against the DNA. TRBV21-1 is shown as a pseudogene. The CDR3 has 16 amino acids. The CDR3 DNA reads TGTGCCAGCAGCAGGGCCGGGACTAGCGGGAGGGTTGAGCAGTTCTTC. As protein: CASSRAGTSGRVEQFF.

This clone occurred once. The chain couples TRBV4-1 to TRBJ2-7; D is possibly TRBD1 (5 bases). Germline assignment: CDR1 MGHRA and CDR2 YSYEKL. The length of the CDR3 is 14 residues. V shed 1 base and J shed 2 bases, with 9 bases lying between them. The CDR3 sequence is CASSQALGAYEQYF. In DNA, the CDR3 is TGCGCCAGCAGCCAAGCCTTAGGGGCCTACGAGCAGTACTTC.

The rearrangement links TRBV7-9 to TRBJ1-6, with a tentative D call TRBD1 (6 bases). Trimming left V 5 bases short and J 7 bases short, with 15 bases between. This CDR3 contains 15 residues. CDR1 is SEHNR and CDR2 is FQNEAQ in the germline V gene (reference sequence). The CDR3 loop reads CASSPRTARNSPLHF. The CDR3, as DNA: TGTGCCAGCAGCCCCCGGACAGCAAGAAATTCACCCCTCCACTTT.